This T cell receptor (beta chain) was sequenced for a study of tumor-infiltrating lymphocytes in primary liver carcinoma. Overall study context: Staged T1-T3 N0M0, the tumors had sizes that ranged from about 4.2 to 10 cm across. Study-wide results and limits: It was in tumors, not blood, that the top-250-clone fraction was significantly higher (p = 0.039).

As concerns this clonotype: What it binds is not known.

This CDR3 has 15 residues. In germline, CDR1 is MNHEY, CDR2 SVGAGI. V trimming: 6 bases; J trimming: 4 bases; junction bases outside the gene matches: 10. Germline DNA was also extracted, with blood RNA taken from unsorted whole blood. HBV chronically infected the treatment-naive patients. Reverse transcription of roughly 470 ng total RNA with a constant-region primer produced TCR beta cDNA. It was through three nested multiplex PCR rounds of slightly modified ARM-PCR that TCR beta libraries arose. For around 11 cycles apiece, the opening two PCR rounds ran with TRBV1-TRBV30 forward primers and a C-beta reverse primer. Via MiXCR, TCRdb re-called the multiplex PCR reads, giving one row per CDR3 protein. The sample holds 150,000 to 200,000 distinct CDR3 sequences, less than 65% seen once.

The sequence derives from a man aged 35-49 years with primary liver carcinoma and hepatitis B virus infection. V is TRBV6-5 and J is TRBJ2-7; 9 bases agree with TRBD2. Sequencing used peripheral blood. DNA for the CDR3: TGTGCCAGCAGCTCCTGGAATAGCGGGAGATACGAGCAGTACTTC. As protein: CASSSWNSGRYEQYF.